A single T cell receptor (beta chain) is shown here with its context. Antigen specificity is unknown. Second-dose recipients at about 4 or about 12 weeks were treated as one pooled group. Assay used: immunoSEQ multiplex PCR; TCRdb lists only in-frame clones, some missing. This table holds approximately 140,000 clones, under 90% found once. The data originate from a study of T cell responses to AZD1222 COVID-19 vaccine. Findings and limits, study-wide: Spike-specific TCRs gained breadth and depth after people received two AZD1222 doses.

The CDR3 extends over 12 amino acids. CDR1 is MNHEY and CDR2 is SVGAGI in the germline V gene. V was trimmed by 7 bases and J by 4 bases, leaving 10 bases between them. The TCR sequence derives from an adult who received the AZD1222 COVID-19 vaccine. Specimen: peripheral blood, collected 28 days after the second AZD1222 dose. The chain is built from TRBV6-5 and TRBJ1-2; the D gene is possibly TRBD1 (6 bases). DNA for the CDR3: TGTGCCAGCATGGACAGCTCCTATGGCTACACCTTC. Amino acid sequence: CASMDSSYGYTF.